The 5 T cell receptor beta chains below were found in one sample sequenced in a study of regulatory and conventional T cells in RAG deficiency. Profiling relied on immunoSEQ multiplex PCR, and the TCRdb table lists in-frame clones only, not all of them. The table has about 50,000 clones, around 90% seen once; the top ten hold 0.51%. Genomic DNA came from blood conventional CD4+ T cells gated CD25-low CD127-high. Another study also made use of these data, one on regulatory T cells. That paper adds: Amplification used 52 TRBV primers and 13 TRBJ primers.

Sequenced input: CD4+ effector T cells sorted from blood. These receptor sequences come from a human donor in good health.

The chain is built from TRBV2 and TRBJ2-1; D might be TRBD2 (5 bases). Between the trimmed V and J ends, which lost 6 bases and 2 bases, there was a span of 11 bases. The germline V gene has CDR1 SNHLY and CDR2 FYNNEI. The CDR3 has 14 amino acids. The CDR3 spells CASSATSTYNEQFF. The CDR3, as DNA: TGTGCCAGCAGCGCTACTAGTACCTACAATGAGCAGTTCTTC.

The chain links TRBV29-1 to TRBJ1-1; tentatively, D is TRBD1 (5 bases). CDR1 is SQVTM and CDR2 is ANQGSEA in the germline V gene. V dropped 5 bases and J dropped 4 bases, with 11 bases sitting between them. This CDR3 comprises 12 residues. The DNA of the CDR3 is TGCAGCGTTTCGCAGGGACCCACTGAAGCTTTCTTT. Translating it yields CSVSQGPTEAFF.

V and J are TRBV19 and TRBJ1-1; no reliable D call. CDR1 LNHDA and CDR2 SQIVND come from the germline V gene (reference sequence). The CDR3 is made up of 14 amino acids. Trimming cost V 5 bases and J 0 bases, with 10 bases left between them. CDR3 in amino acids: CASSGRGVNTEAFF. Written as DNA, the CDR3 is TGTGCCAGTAGTGGACGCGGAGTGAACACTGAAGCTTTCTTT.

This clone was detected only once. CDR3 DNA: TGTGCCAGCACTACTCTCCCTCCCGAAGCTTTCTTT. Its protein product is CASTTLPPEAFF. V is TRBV7-8 and J is TRBJ1-1, with no clear D. Trimming removed 7 bases from V and 8 bases from J, with 14 bases in between. CDR1 and CDR2 (germline): SGHVS, FQNEAQ. The CDR3 consists of 12 residues. Full variable domain (outside the CDR3, taken from reference TRBV7-8 and TRBJ1-1): GAGVSQSPRYKVAKRGQDVALRCDPISGHVSLFWYQQALGQGPEFLTYFQNEAQLDKSGLPSDRFFAERPEGSVSTLKIQRTQQEDSAVYLCASTTLPPEAFFGQGTRLTVV.

The J gene is TRBJ1-5, the V gene TRBV19; weak D call: TRBD1 (5 bases). The germline gives CDR1 LNHDA, CDR2 SQIVND (reference sequence). The V end was cut by 11 bases, the J end by 6 bases, with 5 bases between. The CDR3 covers 9 residues. The CDR3 DNA reads TGTGCCGGGGGTCAGCCCCAGCATTTT. It encodes CAGGQPQHF. The full variable domain, in which reference TRBV19 and TRBJ1-5 provide the parts outside the CDR3, is DGGITQSPKYLFRKEGQNVTLSCEQNLNHDAMYWYRQDPGQGLRLIYYSQIVNDFQKGDIAEGYSVSREKKESFPLTVTSAQKNPTAFYLCAGGQPQHFGDGTRLSIL.